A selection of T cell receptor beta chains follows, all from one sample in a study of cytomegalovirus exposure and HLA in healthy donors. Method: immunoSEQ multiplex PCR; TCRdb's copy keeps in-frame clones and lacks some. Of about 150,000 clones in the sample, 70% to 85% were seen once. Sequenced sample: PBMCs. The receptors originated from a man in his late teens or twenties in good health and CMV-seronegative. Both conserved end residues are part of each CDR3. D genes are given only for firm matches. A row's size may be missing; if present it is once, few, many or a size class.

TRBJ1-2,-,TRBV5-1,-,CASRMDNSGYGYTF,TGCGCCAGCAGAATGGACAATTCCGGCTATGGCTACACCTTC
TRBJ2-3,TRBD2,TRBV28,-,CASSPAGGLPRYGSTDTQYF,TGTGCCAGCAGTCCCGCGGGGGGCCTTCCTCGTTACGGTAGCACAGATACGCAGTATTTT
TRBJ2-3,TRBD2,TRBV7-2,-,CASSLGGSGTDTQYF,TGTGCCAGCAGCTTAGGCGGGAGTGGAACAGATACGCAGTATTTT
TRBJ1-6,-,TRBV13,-,CASSPQRENSPLHF,TGTGCCAGCAGCCCGCAGAGGGAGAATTCACCCCTCCACTTT
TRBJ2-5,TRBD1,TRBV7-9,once,CAIRGLQETQYF,TGTGCCATCAGGGGGCTGCAAGAGACCCAGTACTTC
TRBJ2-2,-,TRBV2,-,CASSENWDIRTGELFF,TGTGCCAGCAGCGAGAATTGGGACATACGCACCGGGGAGCTGTTTTTT
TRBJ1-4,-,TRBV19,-,CASSGTGGRNEKLFF,TGTGCCAGTAGCGGAACGGGGGGGCGGAATGAAAAACTGTTTTTT
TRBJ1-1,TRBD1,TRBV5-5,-,CASSPTGAVRAFF,TGTGCCAGCAGCCCTACAGGGGCCGTACGGGCTTTCTTT
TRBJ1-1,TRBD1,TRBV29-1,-,CSVDHRVTGVGWTEAFF,TGCAGCGTGGACCACAGAGTGACAGGGGTGGGGTGGACTGAAGCTTTCTTT
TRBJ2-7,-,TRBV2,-,CASRDSADEQYF,TGTGCCAGCCGGGACTCTGCCGACGAGCAGTACTTC
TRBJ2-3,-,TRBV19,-,CASSIAGGRGTDTQYF,TGTGCCAGTAGCATTGCTGGCGGCAGAGGCACAGATACGCAGTATTTT
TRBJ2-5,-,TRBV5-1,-,CASSPNGTPRQETQYF,TGCGCCAGCAGCCCCAATGGGACACCACGCCAAGAGACCCAGTACTTC
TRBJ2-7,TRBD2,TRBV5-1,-,CASSLPTSGDYEQYF,TGCGCCAGCAGCCTACCTACTAGCGGGGACTACGAGCAGTACTTC
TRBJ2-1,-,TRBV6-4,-,CASSDSPLAPYNEQFF,TGTGCCAGCAGTGATTCCCCACTAGCCCCCTACAATGAGCAGTTCTTC
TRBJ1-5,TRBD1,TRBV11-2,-,CASSERQGGNQPQHF,TGTGCCAGCAGCGAGAGACAGGGGGGGAATCAGCCCCAGCATTTT
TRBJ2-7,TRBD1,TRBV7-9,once,CSSSTGQGWASYEQYF,TGTTCCAGCAGCACGGGACAGGGATGGGCCTCCTACGAGCAGTACTTC
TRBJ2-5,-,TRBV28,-,CASSLPGVQETQYF,TGTGCCAGCAGTTTACCAGGCGTCCAAGAGACCCAGTACTTC
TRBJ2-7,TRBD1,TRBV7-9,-,CASSPGQGTYEQYF,TGTGCCAGCAGTCCGGGACAGGGAACCTACGAGCAGTACTTC
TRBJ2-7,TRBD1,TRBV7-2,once,CASSSRQGAREQYF,TGTGCCAGCAGCTCCCGACAGGGGGCGCGCGAGCAGTACTTC
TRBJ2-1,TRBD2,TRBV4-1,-,CASSQEGSGSRNEQFF,TGCGCCAGCAGCCAAGAGGGGAGCGGGAGTAGAAATGAGCAGTTCTTC
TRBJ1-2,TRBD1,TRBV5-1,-,CASSLDRTGGSYTF,TGCGCCAGCAGCTTGGACCGGACAGGGGGTAGCTACACCTTC
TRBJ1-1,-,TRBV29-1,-,CSVAQLMNTEAFF,TGCAGCGTTGCACAGCTGATGAACACTGAAGCTTTCTTT
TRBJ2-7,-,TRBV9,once,CASSVGGTTYEQYF,TGTGCCAGCAGCGTAGGCGGGACCACCTACGAGCAGTACTTC
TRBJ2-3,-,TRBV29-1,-,CSVVRGGLDTQYF,TGCAGCGTTGTCCGGGGTGGGCTCGATACGCAGTATTTT
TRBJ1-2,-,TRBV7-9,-,CSSSLGGVYGYTF,TGTTCCAGCAGCTTAGGGGGAGTCTATGGCTACACCTTC
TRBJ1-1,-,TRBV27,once,CASSLKAATTEAFF,TGTGCCAGCAGTTTGAAGGCGGCGACCACTGAAGCTTTCTTT
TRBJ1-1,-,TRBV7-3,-,CASSLTGQGLNTEAFF,TGTGCCAGCAGCTTAACCGGTCAGGGATTGAACACTGAAGCTTTCTTT
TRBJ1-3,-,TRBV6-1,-,CASSEAGHFSGNTIYF,TGTGCCAGCAGTGAAGCGGGACACTTCTCTGGAAACACCATATATTTT